These T cell receptor beta chains were read from a single sample in a study of tumor-infiltrating lymphocytes in primary liver carcinoma. One entry per CDR3 protein, called by TCRdb with MiXCR from the multiplex PCR reads. Of more than 95,000 distinct CDR3 sequences in the sample, approximately 80% are singletons; the top ten hold roughly a fifth. Source material: liver tumor tissue from sampling region 3. The receptors here all came from a man aged 40-55 years with primary liver carcinoma and hepatitis B virus infection. Each CDR3 is given with its conserved first and last residue. The order of the fields is D gene, V gene, clone size, J gene, CDR3 DNA, CDR3 protein. A D gene is named only where the DNA matches it firmly. Clone size, where shown, is once, few, many, or a class for clones that have expanded.

d_call: NA; v_call: TRBV6-5; clone_size: NA; j_call: TRBJ1-1; cdr3_nt: TGTGCCAGCAGTTACTCGGTCGGGATAATGAACACTAAAGCTTTCTTT; cdr3_aa: CASSYSVGIMNTKAFF
d_call: NA; v_call: TRBV24-1; clone_size: NA; j_call: TRBJ2-3; cdr3_nt: TGTGCCACCAGTGGGAGGGTAACGACTAGTTCAGATACGCAGTATTTT; cdr3_aa: CATSGRVTTSSDTQYF
d_call: NA; v_call: TRBV11-2; clone_size: NA; j_call: TRBJ2-7; cdr3_nt: TGTGCCAGCAGCTTATCCTATGAGCGTTACTTC; cdr3_aa: CASSLSYERYF
d_call: NA; v_call: TRBV5-5; clone_size: NA; j_call: TRBJ1-2; cdr3_nt: TGTGCCAGCAGCACGGGTGGGGTGGCGATAGCAATTAACTATGGCTACACCTTC; cdr3_aa: CASSTGGVAIAINYGYTF
d_call: TRBD2; v_call: TRBV11-2; clone_size: NA; j_call: TRBJ2-3; cdr3_nt: TGTGCCAGCAGCCGATCGCAGAGACTAGCGGGAGAAAGGACAGATACACAGTATTTT; cdr3_aa: CASSRSQRLAGERTDTQYF
d_call: TRBD2; v_call: TRBV28; clone_size: NA; j_call: TRBJ2-1; cdr3_nt: TGTGCCAACAGCCTCGGGGCTAGCGGTGAGCAGTTATTC; cdr3_aa: CANSLGASGEQLF
d_call: TRBD2; v_call: TRBV7-9; clone_size: many; j_call: TRBJ2-1; cdr3_nt: TGTGCCAGCAGCTTGGGAGGGATCAACTATGAGCAGTTCTTC; cdr3_aa: CASSLGGINYEQFF
d_call: NA; v_call: TRBV4-1; clone_size: once; j_call: TRBJ2-5; cdr3_nt: TGCGCCAGCAGCCATAATCCAGGACTACCGGGAGAGACCCAGTACTTC; cdr3_aa: CASSHNPGLPGETQYF
d_call: NA; v_call: TRBV25-1; clone_size: few; j_call: TRBJ2-7; cdr3_nt: TGTGCCAGCAGTGAAATTGAAAAAGCGTACGAGCAGTACTTC; cdr3_aa: CASSEIEKAYEQYF
d_call: TRBD1; v_call: TRBV4-1; clone_size: once; j_call: TRBJ1-1; cdr3_nt: TGCGCCAGGGGCCACCCGGACAGGTTGAGCACTGAAGCTTTCTTT; cdr3_aa: CARGHPDRLSTEAFF
d_call: NA; v_call: TRBV6-5; clone_size: NA; j_call: TRBJ1-2; cdr3_nt: TGTGCCAGCAGTCAGGGACGACGTGAGGGCTACACCTTC; cdr3_aa: CASSQGRREGYTF
d_call: TRBD1; v_call: TRBV10-3; clone_size: many; j_call: TRBJ2-5; cdr3_nt: TGTGCCACGGGGCTAGGACAGGGGGTCTTGGGAGAGACCCAGTACTTC; cdr3_aa: CATGLGQGVLGETQYF
d_call: NA; v_call: TRBV12-3/TRBV12-4; clone_size: NA; j_call: TRBJ1-2; cdr3_nt: TGTGCCAGCAGTAACCTCGGCGCGGATGGCTACACCTTC; cdr3_aa: CASSNLGADGYTF
d_call: NA; v_call: TRBV11-1; clone_size: once; j_call: TRBJ2-6; cdr3_nt: TGTGCCAGCAACTGGAACTCTGGGGCCAACGTACTGACGTTC; cdr3_aa: CASNWNSGANVLTF
d_call: TRBD1; v_call: TRBV28; clone_size: many; j_call: TRBJ2-2; cdr3_nt: TGTGCCAGCAGTTTCCCACAGGGGCCCTACACCGGGGAGCTGTTTTTT; cdr3_aa: CASSFPQGPYTGELFF
d_call: NA; v_call: TRBV6-1; clone_size: NA; j_call: TRBJ2-1; cdr3_nt: TGTGTCAGCAACCGAGGCGTGGTATCCCACAATGAGCAGTTCTTC; cdr3_aa: CVSNRGVVSHNEQFF
d_call: NA; v_call: TRBV2; clone_size: NA; j_call: TRBJ2-2; cdr3_nt: TGTGCCAGCATAAAATCACCCGGGACCGGGGAGCTGTTTTTT; cdr3_aa: CASIKSPGTGELFF
d_call: NA; v_call: TRBV6-1; clone_size: NA; j_call: TRBJ2-6; cdr3_nt: TGTGTCAGCAGTGCCAGACAGGTGCGATTCTCTGGGGCCAACGATCTGACTTTC; cdr3_aa: CVSSARQVRFSGANDLTF